Shown below are 30 T cell receptor beta chains from a single sample sequenced in a study of blood T cell repertoires in COVID-19. The method was immunoSEQ multiplex PCR; TCRdb's version includes in-frame clones alone and lacks a portion of them. This sample has about 80,000 clones, with 70% to 90% found just once. Sequences were obtained from peripheral blood. The receptors were gathered from a man in his fifties or sixties with COVID-19, enrolled during active disease.

The V call is TRBV18, the J call TRBJ1-1; D not resolved. This CDR3 comprises 14 residues. V shed 2 bases and J shed 5 bases, with 12 bases lying between them. CDR1 and CDR2 from the germline V gene are KGHSH and LQKENI. The CDR3 DNA sequence: TGTGCCAGCTCACCAACTAATGGCGGGACTGAAGCTTTCTTT. Protein: CASSPTNGGTEAFF. Filled out from reference TRBV18 and TRBJ1-1, the complete variable domain reads NAGVMQNPRHLVRRRGQEARLRCSPMKGHSHVYWYRQLPEEGLKFMVYLQKENIIDESGMPKERFSAEFPKEGPSILRIQQVVRGDSAAYFCASSPTNGGTEAFFGQGTRLTVV.

This clone was counted only a few times. The rearrangement links TRBV5-1 to TRBJ1-3; possibly TRBD1 for D (6 bases). CDR1 is SGHRS and CDR2 is YFSETQ in the germline V gene. This CDR3 comprises 16 residues. V was shortened by 4 bases and J by 0 bases, with 14 bases between the two germline ends. DNA for the CDR3: TGCGCCAGCAGCACATCCAGGGGATTCTCTGGAAACACCATATATTTT. Its protein is CASSTSRGFSGNTIYF.

V is TRBV19 and J is TRBJ1-1; 10 nucleotides match TRBD1. V was clipped by 5 bases and J by 5 bases; unmatched bases: 11. The CDR3 has 16 amino acids. Per germline, CDR1 LNHDA and CDR2 SQIVND (reference sequence). The chain's CDR3 is CASSYRDRGRGTEAFF. The DNA for the CDR3 is TGTGCCAGTAGTTACCGGGACAGGGGACGTGGGACTGAAGCTTTCTTT.

V is TRBV6-5 and J is TRBJ2-2; tentatively, D is TRBD2 (7 bases). Germline CDR1 and CDR2: MNHEY and SVGAGI. CDR3 length: 15 amino acids. Between the trimmed V and J ends, which lost 7 bases and 3 bases, there was a span of 15 bases. The DNA of the CDR3 is TGTGCCAGCAAGGGGGGGGGAGCGGACACCGGGGAGCTGTTTTTT. It codes for CASKGGGADTGELFF.

This rearrangement joins TRBV5-1 to TRBJ2-7, with TRBD2 matching 9 bases. J was trimmed by 6 bases and V by 0 bases; bases with no gene match: 7. The CDR3 consists of 15 residues. The germline V gene has CDR1 SGHRS and CDR2 YFSETQ. DNA of the CDR3: TGCGCCAGCAGCTTGGGCAGTAGCGGGAGTGTCGAGCAGTACTTC. Protein sequence: CASSLGSSGSVEQYF.

This clone was seen only once. CDR3 protein: CASSLLGAVGETQYF. The CDR3 DNA reads TGCGCCAGCAGCTTGTTAGGAGCGGTCGGGGAGACCCAGTACTTC. The chain links TRBV5-1 to TRBJ2-5; weak D call: TRBD2 (5 bases). The CDR3 contains 15 residues. Germline-derived CDR1 and CDR2 are SGHRS and YFSETQ. V was trimmed by 1 base and J by 5 bases, leaving 15 bases between them.

With respect to this clone: The junction shows a germline mismatch at one end, possibly a read error. The sample has other DNA sequences that encode this CDR3 too. This chain connects TRBV3-1 (or the pseudogene TRBV3-2) to TRBJ1-4; D is undetermined. The germline V gene has CDR1 LGHDT and CDR2 YNNKEL (reference sequence). This CDR3 has 13 amino acids. The CDR3 nucleotides are TGTGCCAGCAGCCAAGACAGGAATGAAAAGCTGTTTTTT. This encodes CASSQDRNEKLFF.

This clone was counted once. The V call is TRBV28, the J call TRBJ2-1; D is possibly TRBD1 (6 bases). The germline V and J ends were trimmed by 3 bases and 5 bases, with 11 bases remaining between them. Germline-derived CDR1 and CDR2 are MDHEN and SYDVKM. The CDR3 consists of 14 residues. The CDR3 coding sequence is TGTGCCAGCAGTTTCCGGACAGTAGACAATGAGCAGTTCTTC. It encodes CASSFRTVDNEQFF.

V is TRBV6-4 and J is TRBJ2-1; 7 bases fit TRBD2. Per the germline V gene, CDR1 is MRHNA and CDR2 is SNTAGT. The V and J ends lost 5 bases and 2 bases, in that order; junction bases with no gene match: 6. The CDR3 covers 15 residues. In DNA form, the CDR3 reads TGTGCCAGCAGTCGATCTAGCGGCCCCTACAATGAGCAGTTCTTC. This translates into CASSRSSGPYNEQFF.

The chain has TRBV12-3 or TRBV12-4 and TRBJ2-1; maybe TRBD2 (5 bases). The CDR3 runs 12 residues. Trimming removed 8 bases from V and 5 bases from J, with 10 bases in between. CDR3 coding DNA: TGTGCCAGCGTGGAGGAGAACAATGAGCAGTTCTTC. Amino acid sequence: CASVEENNEQFF.

The chain has TRBV6-1 and TRBJ2-2; 9 bases align to TRBD1. Germline V gene sequence: CDR1 MNHNS, CDR2 SASEGT. The CDR3 is 17 residues long. V shed 0 bases and J 1 base; nucleotides not matched to a gene: 3. In nucleotides, the CDR3 is TGTGCCAGCAGTGAAGCGGAGGGACAGGGGAACACCGGGGAGCTGTTTTTT. As protein: CASSEAEGQGNTGELFF.

The CDR3 DNA reads as TGCGCCAGCAGCCAAGGATTTGGGACAGGGGGCCGGAATGAGCAGTTCTTC. Its translation is CASSQGFGTGGRNEQFF. The chain carries TRBV4-1 and TRBJ2-1, with TRBD1 matching over 12 bases. V was pared by 1 base and J by 7 bases, with 8 bases of the junction left unmatched. The CDR3 length is 17 residues. Germline CDR1 reads MGHRA; CDR2 reads YSYEKL.

The table lists this clone with a count of one. The rearrangement joins TRBV30 to TRBJ1-6; 9 bases agree with TRBD1. J gave up 7 bases and V 4 bases, and 11 bases lay outside the gene matches. Germline V CDR1 and CDR2: GTSNPN, SVGIG (reference sequence). There are 16 residues in the CDR3. The CDR3 DNA is TGTGCCTGGACCAAAACCCGGGACAGGGAGAATTCACCCCTCCACTTT. Its protein is CAWTKTRDRENSPLHF.

The chain uses TRBV19 and TRBJ1-1; TRBD1 might be the D (5 bases). This CDR3 is 15 amino acids long. With 4 bases removed from V and 0 bases from J, the gap between germline ends came to 12 bases. Germline V gene lookup returns CDR1 LNHDA and CDR2 SQIVND (reference sequence). The CDR3 loop is CASSRRQGMNTEAFF. The CDR3 bases are TGTGCCAGTAGTAGGCGTCAGGGAATGAACACTGAAGCTTTCTTT.

The chain has TRBV19 and TRBJ2-7; TRBD2 matches 11 bases. Germline CDR1 LNHDA, CDR2 SQIVND (reference sequence). Trimming at V came to 6 bases and at J to 4 bases, leaving 8 bases not matched to a gene. This CDR3 region has 15 residues. The DNA of the CDR3 is TGTGCCAGTAGCGGGGGGACTAGCGGCCAATACGAGCAGTACTTC. It is translated as CASSGGTSGQYEQYF.

The V gene is TRBV29-1, the J gene TRBJ1-5, with TRBD1 identical over 7 bases. Per the germline V gene, CDR1 is SQVTM and CDR2 is ANQGSEA. This CDR3 is built from 15 residues. The trim removed 7 bases at V and 1 base at J, leaving 10 bases unmatched. The CDR3 sequence is CSGPSGTASNQPQHF. The DNA of the CDR3 is TGCAGCGGACCCTCAGGGACAGCCAGCAATCAGCCCCAGCATTTT. The variable domain in full, completed from reference TRBV29-1 and TRBJ1-5, reads SAVISQKPSRDICQRGTSLTIQCQVDSQVTMMFWYRQQPGQSLTLIATANQGSEATYESGFVIDKFPISRPNLTFSTLTVSNMSPEDSSIYLCSGPSGTASNQPQHFGDGTRLSIL.

The chain links TRBV6-4 to TRBJ2-3; TRBD1 agrees at 10 bases. Germline-derived CDR1 and CDR2 are MRHNA and SNTAGT. The CDR3 has 15 residues. J lost 2 bases, V lost 4 bases, and 3 bases had no gene match. The CDR3 protein is CASSAGTGDTDTQYF. As DNA, the CDR3 is TGTGCCAGCAGTGCGGGGACAGGGGACACAGATACGCAGTATTTT.

The CDR3 DNA sequence: TGTGCCAGCAGCTTAGGGACAGCTAATCAGCCCCAGCATTTT. This sequence encodes CASSLGTANQPQHF. The gene calls are TRBV7-8 and TRBJ1-5; a weak D match, TRBD1 (6 bases). Trimming took off 1 base at V and 4 bases at J, with 8 bases between the two ends. There are 14 residues in the CDR3. Germline loops: CDR1 SGHVS, CDR2 FQNEAQ.

To note about this clone: Different DNA sequences within this sample yield the same CDR3. The gene calls are TRBV28 and TRBJ1-2; D is unresolved. The CDR3 runs to 12 residues. Trimming shortened V by 3 bases and J by 2 bases, and 4 bases separated the two germline ends. Germline V lookup: CDR1 MDHEN, CDR2 SYDVKM. In DNA form, the CDR3 reads TGTGCCAGCAGTTTCCTAAACTATGGCTACACCTTC. This encodes CASSFLNYGYTF.

On this clone itself: The junction differs from germline at one of its ends, possibly a read error. The chain is built from TRBV9 and TRBJ2-1; the match to TRBD2 covers 11 bases. The germline V gene encodes CDR1 SGDLS and CDR2 YYNGEE. CDR3 size: 17 residues. The CDR3 DNA follows: TGTGCCAGCAGCTCGAACCCCCTAGCGGGGGGCTACAATGAGCAATTCTTC. Its protein is CASSSNPLAGGYNEQFF.

This clone was detected once. V gene TRBV30 combines with J gene TRBJ2-7, with TRBD1 matching over 8 bases. The length of the CDR3 is 12 residues. J gave up 4 bases and V 7 bases, and 6 bases lay outside the gene matches. Germline V gene data show CDR1 as GTSNPN and CDR2 as SVGIG (reference sequence). This chain's CDR3 is CASDRVGYEQYF. CDR3 DNA: TGTGCCTCGGACAGGGTTGGATACGAGCAGTACTTC. Based on the CDR3 plus reference TRBV30 and TRBJ2-7, the full variable domain is SQTIHQWPATLVQPVGSPLSLECTVEGTSNPNLYWYRQAAGRGLQLLFYSVGIGQISSEVPQNLSASRPQDRQFILSSKKLLLSDSGFYLCASDRVGYEQYFGPGTRLTVT.

This sequence joins TRBV6-6 and TRBJ1-2; TRBD1 might be the D (5 bases). The CDR3 totals 14 residues. Germline loops: CDR1 MNHNY, CDR2 SVGAGI (reference sequence). Trimming removed 5 bases at V and 8 bases at J, with 18 bases between. CDR3 sequence reads: CASSRDPGSWGYTF. CDR3 DNA: TGTGCCAGCAGTCGAGACCCAGGGTCGTGGGGCTACACCTTC.

The rearrangement joins TRBV5-6 to TRBJ2-4, with D perhaps TRBD1 (5 bases). V dropped 4 bases and J dropped 1 base, with 12 bases sitting between them. The CDR3 loop spans 15 amino acids. Germline CDR1 SGHDT, CDR2 YYEEEE. CDR3 amino acids: CASSPPGHAKNIQYF. CDR3 coding DNA: TGTGCCAGCAGCCCTCCTGGACATGCCAAAAACATTCAGTACTTC.

In its sample, this clone was seen once. The rearrangement joins TRBV10-3 to TRBJ2-2; D is uncertain. V shed 8 bases and J shed 0 bases, with 16 bases lying between them. The CDR3 runs 16 residues. Germline lookup yields CDR1 ENHRY and CDR2 SYGVKD. The CDR3 here is CAISPRVQPNTGELFF. The CDR3 DNA reads TGTGCCATCTCCCCCCGGGTTCAACCGAACACCGGGGAGCTGTTTTTT.

The table lists this clone with a few counts. The chain has TRBV7-2 and TRBJ2-4, with D tentatively TRBD2 (5 bases). The germline V gene encodes CDR1 SGHTA and CDR2 FQGNSA. V lost 1 base and J 4 bases, leaving 8 bases between the germline ends. There are 14 residues in the CDR3. CDR3 protein: CASSLGRRKNIQYF. CDR3 sequence (DNA): TGTGCCAGCAGCTTAGGGAGGCGTAAAAACATTCAGTACTTC. The variable domain in full, with the rest retrieved from reference TRBV7-2 and TRBJ2-4, is GAGVSQSPSNKVTEKGKDVELRCDPISGHTALYWYRQSLGQGLEFLIYFQGNSAPDKSGLPSDRFSAERTGGSVSTLTIQRTQQEDSAVYLCASSLGRRKNIQYFGAGTRLSVL.

The chain links TRBV24-1 to TRBJ2-3; tentatively, D is TRBD2 (6 bases). V dropped 7 bases and J dropped 1 base, with 20 bases sitting between them. CDR1 and CDR2 (germline): KGHDR, SFDVKD. The CDR3 contains 17 residues. This chain's CDR3 is CATSHLGSGAGTDTQYF. The CDR3 DNA follows: TGTGCCACCAGCCATCTGGGTAGCGGAGCTGGCACAGATACGCAGTATTTT.

In DNA form, the CDR3 reads TGCGCCAGCAGCCAAGGGCAGCAGGGCGCACGAAAACTGTTTTTT. It is translated as CASSQGQQGARKLFF. This chain uses TRBV4-1 with TRBJ1-4, with D maybe TRBD1 (5 bases). The germline gives CDR1 MGHRA, CDR2 YSYEKL. The CDR3 consists of 15 residues. V was shortened by 1 base and J by 10 bases, with 16 bases between the two germline ends.

The chain carries TRBV9 and TRBJ2-7, with TRBD2 matching over 9 bases. With V trimmed by 4 bases and J by 0 bases, 2 bases remained unmatched. The CDR3 loop spans 14 amino acids. Germline V CDR1 and CDR2: SGDLS, YYNGEE. CDR3 nucleotides: TGTGCCAGCAGCCTAGCGGGGAACTCCTACGAGCAGTACTTC. This sequence encodes CASSLAGNSYEQYF. The complete variable domain, with remaining parts taken from reference TRBV9 and TRBJ2-7, reads DSGVTQTPKHLITATGQRVTLRCSPRSGDLSVYWYQQSLDQGLQFLIQYYNGEERAKGNILERFSAQQFPDLHSELNLSSLELGDSALYFCASSLAGNSYEQYFGPGTRLTVT.

This sequence joins TRBV13 and TRBJ2-1; TRBD1 is a possible D gene (6 bases). Trimming shortened V by 3 bases and J by 2 bases, and 8 bases separated the two germline ends. This CDR3 has 14 amino acids. CDR1 is PRHDT and CDR2 is FYEKMQ in the germline V gene (reference sequence). The CDR3 bases are TGTGCCAGCAGCTTCACAGGGACCTACAATGAGCAGTTCTTC. Translation: CASSFTGTYNEQFF.

This chain joins TRBV28 and TRBJ2-2, with 8 bases lining up with TRBD1. Germline-derived CDR1 and CDR2 are MDHEN and SYDVKM. The V and J ends lost 4 bases and 0 bases, in that order; junction bases with no gene match: 7. The CDR3 covers 17 residues. The CDR3 region is CASSSLPGQANTGELFF. CDR3 nucleotides: TGTGCCAGCAGTTCCCTCCCGGGACAGGCGAACACCGGGGAGCTGTTTTTT.